The rows below give T cell receptor beta chains drawn from one sample of a study of shared T cell receptors in the human thymus. Clones were sequenced by immunoSEQ multiplex PCR, and TCRdb holds only the in-frame ones, with some missing. The table includes about 540,000 clones, around three quarters detected once. This sample also belongs to another study, concerning human thymus T cells.

Sequencing input: thymocytes. The receptors here all came from a boy in the first two years of life with a congenital heart defect. Each CDR3 is given with its conserved first and last residue. A D gene is named only where the DNA matches it firmly. Size is omitted from some rows. Given values are once, few, many or a class for expanded clones.

CDR3aa | CDR3nt | j_gene | d_gene | v_gene | abundance
CPERRNSYEQYF | TGCCCGGAGAGGCGGAACTCCTACGAGCAGTACTTC | TRBJ2-7 | . | TRBV11-3 | .
CASSLALAPGPVF | TGTGCCAGCAGCTTGGCATTAGCGCCAGGCCCGGTCTTC | TRBJ2-1 | . | TRBV5-4 | .
CASSPPREIMSTDTQYF | TGTGCCAGCAGCCCCCCGCGGGAGATCATGAGCACAGATACGCAGTATTTT | TRBJ2-3 | TRBD2 | TRBV13 | few
CATSQGAKGEQYF | TGTGCCACCTCACAGGGGGCCAAGGGCGAGCAGTACTTC | TRBJ2-7 | TRBD1 | TRBV27 | few
CASSIDPTDYGYTF | TGTGCCAGTAGTATAGATCCGACAGACTATGGCTACACCTTC | TRBJ1-2 | . | TRBV19 | .
CATSKRNQPQHF | TGTGCCACCAGCAAGCGCAATCAGCCCCAGCATTTT | TRBJ1-5 | . | TRBV15 | .
CASSLDRTGTNYGYTF | TGTGCCAGCAGCTTGGATAGGACGGGGACTAACTATGGCTACACCTTC | TRBJ1-2 | . | TRBV5-6 | once
CASSLARGNTEAFF | TGTGCCAGCAGCTTAGCCAGGGGGAATACTGAAGCTTTCTTT | TRBJ1-1 | TRBD1 | TRBV7-9 | .
CASSQDRTGETWNF | TGCGCCAGCAGCCAAGATAGGACAGGGGAGACCTGGAATTTT | TRBJ2-3 | TRBD1 | TRBV4-3 | .
CASSDSNRGKDEQFF | TGTGCCAGCAGTGACTCGAACAGGGGTAAGGATGAGCAGTTCTTC | TRBJ2-1 | TRBD1 | TRBV6-4 | .
CASSRPRRTGVDEQYF | TGTGCCAGCAGCCGACCCCGCAGGACAGGGGTCGACGAGCAGTACTTC | TRBJ2-7 | TRBD1 | TRBV11-2 | .
CASSARTGGGETQYF | TGTGCCAGCAGTGCCAGGACAGGGGGCGGCGAGACCCAGTACTTC | TRBJ2-5 | TRBD1 | TRBV6-1 | .
CASSSGGQEAFF | TGTGCCAGCAGCTCAGGGGGCCAGGAAGCTTTCTTT | TRBJ1-1 | TRBD1 | TRBV25-1 | .
CASSSRTGDSTDTQYF | TGTGCCAGCAGTTCCCGGACAGGGGATAGCACAGATACGCAGTATTTT | TRBJ2-3 | TRBD1 | TRBV27 | .
CASSVQREQDTQYF | TGTGCCAGCAGCGTACAGCGGGAGCAAGATACGCAGTATTTT | TRBJ2-3 | TRBD2 | TRBV9 | .
CASSDLAGVPYNEQFF | TGTGCCAGTAGTGATCTAGCGGGGGTCCCCTACAATGAGCAGTTCTTC | TRBJ2-1 | TRBD2 | TRBV19 | .
CASSEKGASTGELFF | TGTGCCAGCAGTGAAAAGGGGGCGAGCACCGGGGAGCTGTTTTTT | TRBJ2-2 | TRBD1 | TRBV6-1 | .
CASSDHDRRLADFSSYNEQFF | TGTGCCAGCAGTGACCATGACAGGAGACTAGCGGATTTTAGCTCCTACAATGAGCAGTTCTTC | TRBJ2-1 | TRBD2 | TRBV28 | once
CASRSADTQYF | TGCGCCAGCAGGTCGGCAGATACGCAGTATTTT | TRBJ2-3 | . | TRBV4-1 | .
CASCRGNYGDTEAFF | TGTGCCAGCTGCCGGGGGAATTACGGGGACACTGAAGCTTTCTTT | TRBJ1-1 | . | TRBV2 | once
CASSFGTGGRYNEQFF | TGTGCCAGCAGCTTCGGGACAGGGGGCCGATACAATGAGCAGTTCTTC | TRBJ2-1 | TRBD1 | TRBV5-8 | .
CASSQVSGSRKDTQYF | TGTGCCAGCAGCCAAGTAAGCGGGAGTAGAAAGGATACGCAGTATTTT | TRBJ2-3 | TRBD2 | TRBV14 | .
CASSPALQGPSSYEQYF | TGTGCCAGTAGTCCTGCCCTACAGGGCCCTAGCTCCTACGAGCAGTACTTC | TRBJ2-7 | . | TRBV19 | .
CASSEMWTENYEQYF | TGTGCCAGCAGTGAAATGTGGACAGAGAACTACGAGCAGTACTTC | TRBJ2-7 | . | TRBV6-1 | .
CASSLAQSGLAGPYEQYF | TGTGCCAGCAGCTTAGCCCAATCAGGACTAGCGGGACCCTACGAGCAGTACTTC | TRBJ2-7 | TRBD2 | TRBV7-6 | few
CASSLATRDSQYF | TGCGCCAGCAGCCTCGCCACACGGGACTCGCAGTACTTC | TRBJ2-4 | . | TRBV4-3 | .
CASSIDRDRGHEQYF | TGTGCCAGTAGTATAGATCGGGACAGGGGACACGAGCAGTACTTC | TRBJ2-7 | TRBD1 | TRBV19 | .
CASRDWTSTQYF | TGTGCCAGCAGAGACTGGACTAGTACGCAGTATTTT | TRBJ2-3 | TRBD2 | TRBV27 | .
CASSFTANTEAFF | TGTGCCAGCAGCTTCACAGCGAACACTGAAGCTTTCTTT | TRBJ1-1 | . | TRBV5-6 | few
CASTSGTGNQPQHF | TGTGCCAGCACCTCTGGGACAGGCAATCAGCCCCAGCATTTT | TRBJ1-5 | TRBD1 | TRBV2 | .
CASSMIGGLADQETQYF | TGTGCCAGTAGTATGATCGGGGGACTAGCGGACCAAGAGACCCAGTACTTC | TRBJ2-5 | TRBD2 | TRBV19 | .
CASSEGASSYEQYF | TGCGCCAGCAGTGAGGGAGCTAGCTCCTACGAGCAGTACTTC | TRBJ2-7 | . | TRBV10-1 | once
CASSPREGRETQYF | TGTGCCAGCAGCCCCCGGGAGGGGCGAGAGACCCAGTACTTC | TRBJ2-5 | TRBD2 | TRBV7-9 | .
CALAAGETQYF | TGTGCCTTAGCGGCGGGGGAGACCCAGTACTTC | TRBJ2-5 | . | TRBV6-1 | .
CASSLRRGQGVLYGYTF | TGTGCCAGCAGCCTTCGTCGGGGACAGGGGGTTCTCTATGGCTACACCTTC | TRBJ1-2 | TRBD1 | TRBV7-9 | once
CASSQGGLNTEAFF | TGTGCCAGCAGTCAGGGTGGATTGAACACTGAAGCTTTCTTT | TRBJ1-1 | . | TRBV5-5 | .
CASSLDRGGNIQYF | TGCGCCAGCAGCTTGGACAGGGGGGGAAACATTCAGTACTTC | TRBJ2-4 | . | TRBV5-1 | .
CASSVAGPSHSTDTQYF | TGTGCCAGCAGCGTAGCTGGGCCTAGCCATAGCACAGATACGCAGTATTTT | TRBJ2-3 | . | TRBV9 | .
CASSPASGRSSESAFVYEQYF | TGTGCCAGCAGTCCGGCTAGCGGGAGAAGTAGTGAGTCCGCTTTTGTCTACGAGCAGTACTTC | TRBJ2-7 | TRBD2 | TRBV2 | .
CAISEPSGTSRSRTDTQYF | TGTGCCATCAGTGAGCCCTCCGGGACTAGCCGTTCCCGCACAGATACGCAGTATTTT | TRBJ2-3 | TRBD2 | TRBV10-3 | .
CASTRQGSYEQYF | TGTGCCAGCACTAGACAGGGATCCTACGAGCAGTACTTC | TRBJ2-7 | TRBD1 | TRBV6-1 | few
CASSFGTSGTNEQFF | TGTGCCAGCAGCTTCGGGACTAGCGGAACCAATGAGCAGTTCTTC | TRBJ2-1 | TRBD2 | TRBV7-6 | .
CASSEPPRRQGTYEQYF | TGTGCCAGCAGTGAACCCCCCCGGAGACAGGGGACCTACGAGCAGTACTTC | TRBJ2-7 | TRBD1 | TRBV25-1 | .
CASSPGLAGPGGSYEQYF | TGTGCCAGCAGCCCGGGACTAGCGGGTCCAGGAGGCTCCTACGAGCAGTACTTC | TRBJ2-7 | TRBD2 | TRBV7-8 | .